This T cell receptor (beta chain) was sequenced in a study of cytomegalovirus exposure and HLA in healthy donors. As concerns this clone: As yet, its antigen is unknown.

V lost 5 bases, J lost 4 bases, and 14 bases lay in between. Germline V gene sequence: CDR1 SGHTA, CDR2 FQGNSA. The CDR3 consists of 15 residues. Findings and limits, study-wide: V- and J-gene trimming in TCR beta was tied to a missense DCLRE1C variant by an analysis performed later. For cytomegalovirus status, the classifier reportedly gave diagnoses with high specificity and sensitivity.

A multiplex PCR was run with 60 Vbeta primers and 13 Jbeta primers. Original methodology: In a later analysis, of around 80 million unique beta chains, roughly 10 million appeared in at least two donors. Clones were read by immunoSEQ multiplex PCR, and TCRdb kept only the in-frame ones, dropping some. The DNA was the basis for D and trimming; V, J and clone size are from that table. The sample records 130,000 to 150,000 clones, around 67% being singletons. Source material: PBMCs. V gene TRBV7-2 combines with J gene TRBJ2-2; D is unresolved. This TCR was recovered from a woman between 18 and 29 years old in good health and CMV-seronegative. CDR3 sequence reads: CASSQDEASTGELFF. In nucleotides, the CDR3 is TGTGCCAGCAGCCAAGATGAAGCTAGCACCGGGGAGCTGTTTTTT.